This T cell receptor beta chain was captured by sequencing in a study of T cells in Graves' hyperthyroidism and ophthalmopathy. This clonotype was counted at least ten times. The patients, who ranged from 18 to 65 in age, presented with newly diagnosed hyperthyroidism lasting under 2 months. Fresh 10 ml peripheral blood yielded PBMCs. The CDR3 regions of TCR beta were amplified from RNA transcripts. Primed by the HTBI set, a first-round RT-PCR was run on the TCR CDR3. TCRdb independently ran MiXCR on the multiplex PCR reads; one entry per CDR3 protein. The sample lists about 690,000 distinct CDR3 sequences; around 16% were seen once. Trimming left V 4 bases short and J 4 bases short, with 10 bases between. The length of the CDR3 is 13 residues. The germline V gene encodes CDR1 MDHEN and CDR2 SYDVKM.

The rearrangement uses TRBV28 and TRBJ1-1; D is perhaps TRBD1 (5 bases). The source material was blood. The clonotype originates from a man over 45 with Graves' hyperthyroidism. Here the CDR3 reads CASSSRGITEAFF. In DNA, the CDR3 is TGTGCCAGCAGTTCCCGGGGGATCACTGAAGCTTTCTTT.